These 23 T cell receptor beta chains came from one sample sequenced in a study of neoadjuvant anti-PD-1 for oral cavity cancer. The protocol was immunoSEQ multiplex PCR, while the TCRdb copy is restricted to in-frame clones and leaves out a portion. The sample has approximately 35,000 clones; about 83% are singletons. This specimen consisted of PBMCs, obtained before nivolumab (anti-PD-1) treatment. The receptors stem from a person aged 35 to 85 with oral cavity squamous cell carcinoma.

CDR3 nucleotides: TGCGCCAGCACACGATCCGGGATAGATAATTCACCCCTCCACTTT. Translated, it gives CASTRSGIDNSPLHF. V is TRBV5-1 and J is TRBJ1-6, with D uncertain. This CDR3 is 15 amino acids long. Trimming removed 6 bases at V and 5 bases at J, with 15 bases between. Germline assignment: CDR1 SGHRS and CDR2 YFSETQ. Using reference TRBV5-1 and TRBJ1-6 for the parts outside the CDR3, the full variable domain is KAGVTQTPRYLIKTRGQQVTLSCSPISGHRSVSWYQQTPGQGLQFLFEYFSETQRNKGNFPGRFSGRQFSNSRSEMNVSTLELGDSALYLCASTRSGIDNSPLHFGNGTRLTVT.

Only one count was recorded for this clone. The chain links TRBV9 to TRBJ1-3; a possible D gene is TRBD1 (5 bases). Germline V CDR1 and CDR2: SGDLS, YYNGEE. Trimming shortened V by 4 bases and J by 3 bases, and 14 bases separated the two germline ends. This CDR3 has 15 residues. Written as DNA, the CDR3 is TGTGCCAGCAGCCCCGCGGGACGGCGTGGAAACACCATATATTTT. It codes for CASSPAGRRGNTIYF.

The chain's CDR3 is CASSYPDATDQPQHF. In nucleotides, the CDR3 is TGTGCCAGCAGTTACCCGGACGCGACGGATCAGCCCCAGCATTTT. The V gene is TRBV6-6, the J gene TRBJ1-5; D is unclear. V lost 2 bases and J 5 bases, leaving 13 bases between the germline ends. CDR3 size: 15 residues. Looked up from germline, CDR1 is MNHNY and CDR2 is SVGAGI (reference sequence).

CDR3 in DNA: TGTGCCAGCAGCTTAGATCGGTCAGATACGCAGTATTTT. Translated: CASSLDRSDTQYF. The chain has TRBV11-2 and TRBJ2-3; D gene unclear. Between the trimmed V and J ends, which lost 0 bases and 4 bases, there was a span of 5 bases. CDR3 length equals 13 residues. The V gene's germline CDR1 is SGHAT and CDR2 FQNNGV.

J is TRBJ2-1 and V is TRBV5-1; tentative D call: TRBD2 (6 bases). Germline CDR1 is SGHRS and CDR2 is YFSETQ. The V and J ends lost 2 bases and 1 base respectively, with 19 bases between them. This CDR3 has 18 residues. The CDR3 DNA follows: TGCGCCAGCAGCTTTCCAGGGCGGGTAGCGGTTTCCTACAATGAGCAGTTCTTC. Its protein product is CASSFPGRVAVSYNEQFF.

This rearrangement joins TRBV25-1 to TRBJ1-2, with no clear D. This CDR3 has 15 residues. The germline V and J ends were trimmed by 2 bases and 4 bases, with 14 bases remaining between them. Per the germline V gene, CDR1 is MGHDK and CDR2 is SYGVNS. The CDR3 DNA is TGTGCCAGCAGTGAACCGGGCTTCGGGTTCTATGGCTACACCTTC. This gives the protein CASSEPGFGFYGYTF.

This clone has just one count. J is TRBJ1-4 and V is TRBV9; 8 nucleotides match TRBD1. The germline V gene encodes CDR1 SGDLS and CDR2 YYNGEE. V lost 4 bases to trimming and J lost 8 bases; unmatched junction nucleotides: 13. The CDR3 loop spans 16 amino acids. The CDR3, as DNA: TGTGCCAGCAGCTCTCGGGGAGGACAGGGTGGGGAAAAACTGTTTTTT. It codes for CASSSRGGQGGEKLFF.

The chain has TRBV10-3 and TRBJ1-3, with D tentatively TRBD1 (5 bases). The germline V and J ends were trimmed by 3 bases and 0 bases, with 9 bases remaining between them. The CDR3 has 15 amino acids. CDR1 and CDR2 (germline): ENHRY, SYGVKD. CDR3 sequence reads: CAISDGDHSGNTIYF. The CDR3 region has the DNA TGTGCCATCAGTGACGGGGACCACTCTGGAAACACCATATATTTT.

The chain has TRBV2 and TRBJ2-1; 7 bases map to TRBD1. The CDR3 runs 16 residues. The trim removed 2 bases at V and 2 bases at J, leaving 6 bases unmatched. Germline assignment: CDR1 SNHLY and CDR2 FYNNEI. CDR3 amino acids: CASSELGQGAYNEQFF. The CDR3 DNA reads as TGTGCCAGCAGTGAATTGGGTCAGGGGGCCTACAATGAGCAGTTCTTC.

V and J are TRBV29-1 and TRBJ1-6; no reliable D call. The CDR3 spans 13 residues. Deletions cut 4 bases from V and 6 bases from J, with 10 bases between. Germline V gene data show CDR1 as SQVTM and CDR2 as ANQGSEA. Here the CDR3 reads CSVGSGSNSPLHF. As DNA, the CDR3 is TGCAGCGTTGGATCTGGCTCTAATTCACCCCTCCACTTT.

The chain employs TRBV30 and TRBJ1-5; perhaps TRBD1 as D (6 bases). This CDR3 spans 13 amino acids. CDR1 and CDR2 (germline): GTSNPN, SVGIG (reference sequence). Between the trimmed V and J ends, which lost 1 base and 9 bases, there was a span of 13 bases. The CDR3 DNA follows: TGTGCCTGGAGTGGGACAGTCCGTGCGCCCCAGCATTTT. Residues: CAWSGTVRAPQHF.

This clone was seen only once. The gene calls are TRBV7-3 and TRBJ1-1; 7 positions match TRBD1. The J segment lost 11 bases and the V segment lost 6 bases, leaving 9 bases of the junction unmatched. Germline V gene data show CDR1 as SGHTA and CDR2 as FQGTGA. The CDR3 length is 12 residues. The CDR3 here is CASRGRGPLAFF. The CDR3 DNA sequence: TGTGCCAGCAGGGGGAGGGGGCCCCTGGCTTTCTTT.

The chain recombines TRBV13 with TRBJ1-4; 7 positions match TRBD1. After removal of 3 bases from V and 8 bases from J, the junction contained 6 bases not matched to a gene. Looked up from germline, CDR1 is PRHDT and CDR2 is FYEKMQ (reference sequence). This CDR3 region has 14 residues. CDR3 nucleotide sequence: TGTGCCAGCAGCTTGGGGGACAGAAACGAAAAACTGTTTTTT. Amino acid sequence: CASSLGDRNEKLFF.

V is TRBV2 and J is TRBJ2-1; 15 bases fit TRBD2. Germline V gene data show CDR1 as SNHLY and CDR2 as FYNNEI. V gave up 6 bases and J gave up 2 bases; unmatched junction bases: 8. The CDR3 sequence is 18 residues long. The CDR3 here is CASSLPGLAGGTYNEQFF. CDR3 sequence (DNA): TGTGCCAGCAGCTTGCCGGGACTAGCGGGGGGCACCTACAATGAGCAGTTCTTC.

The chain couples TRBV5-8 to TRBJ2-3; D is tentatively TRBD1 or TRBD2 (6 bases each). The CDR3 extends over 15 amino acids. Germline CDR1 is SGHTS and CDR2 is YDEGEE. V lost 2 bases to trimming and J lost 2 bases, with 12 bases between them. The CDR3, as DNA: TGTGCCAGCAGCTTAAACGGGGGCAACACAGATACGCAGTATTTT. Protein: CASSLNGGNTDTQYF.

The rearrangement joins TRBV10-3 to TRBJ1-6; D is unclear. The CDR3 is 15 amino acids. The V and J ends lost 2 bases and 3 bases respectively, with 8 bases between them. Looked up from germline, CDR1 is ENHRY and CDR2 is SYGVKD. CDR3 DNA: TGTGCCATCAGTGAGGGCCGGAACTATAATTCACCCCTCCACTTT. Encoded protein: CAISEGRNYNSPLHF.

V is TRBV5-4 and J is TRBJ2-5; D perhaps matches TRBD2 (6 bases). The length of the CDR3 is 13 residues. CDR1 SGHNT and CDR2 YYREEE come from the germline V gene (reference sequence). With 6 bases removed from V and 5 bases from J, the gap between germline ends came to 14 bases. CDR3 region: CASTPSGRETQYF. CDR3 sequence (DNA): TGTGCCAGCACCCCGTCAGGGAGGGAGACCCAGTACTTC.

The chain has TRBV2 and TRBJ2-7; 10 bases agree with TRBD2. This CDR3 region has 15 residues. The germline CDR1 and CDR2 sequences are SNHLY and FYNNEI. With V trimmed by 2 bases and J by 6 bases, 7 bases remained unmatched. CDR3 sequence (DNA): TGTGCCAGCAGTGAATTAAGAGGACTAGCGGTCGAGCAGTACTTC. It encodes CASSELRGLAVEQYF.

V and J are TRBV10-2 and TRBJ1-1; 8 bases line up with TRBD1. The CDR3 has 15 amino acids. The V gene's germline CDR1 is WSHSY and CDR2 SAAADI. The ends lost 8 bases at V and 0 bases at J; junction bases unmatched: 8. Written as DNA, the CDR3 is TGCGCCAGCCGCAACAGGGGGAGCATGAACACTGAAGCTTTCTTT. It is translated as CASRNRGSMNTEAFF.

Here the CDR3 reads CASSLDDTGKYF. The CDR3 DNA follows: TGCGCCAGCAGCTTGGATGACACGGGCAAGTATTTT. The J gene is TRBJ2-3, the V gene TRBV5-1; unclear D gene. V lost 0 bases to trimming and J lost 13 bases, with 12 bases between them. Germline V gives CDR1 SGHRS, CDR2 YFSETQ. This CDR3 has 12 amino acids.

V usage is TRBV9 and J usage is TRBJ2-3; D may match TRBD1 or TRBD2 (6 bases each). Trimming left V 7 bases short and J 2 bases short, with 14 bases between. Per germline, CDR1 SGDLS and CDR2 YYNGEE. This CDR3 has 14 amino acids. CDR3 in amino acids: CASEGGLSTDTQYF. CDR3 in DNA: TGTGCCAGCGAGGGGGGCCTATCCACAGATACGCAGTATTTT.

The rearrangement links TRBV5-5 to TRBJ1-1; 9 bases match TRBD1. This CDR3 contains 15 residues. Germline V lookup: CDR1 SGHKS, CDR2 YYEKEE (reference sequence). Trimming cost V 1 base and J 3 bases; bases outside gene matches: 4. CDR3 sequence (DNA): TGTGCCAGCAGCTTGAGGGGGACAGGGTACACTGAAGCTTTCTTT. This encodes CASSLRGTGYTEAFF. The entire variable domain, with the rest obtained from reference TRBV5-5 and TRBJ1-1, is as follows: DAGVTQSPTHLIKTRGQQVTLRCSPISGHKSVSWYQQVLGQGPQFIFQYYEKEERGRGNFPDRFSARQFPNYSSELNVNALLLGDSALYLCASSLRGTGYTEAFFGQGTRLTVV.

This rearrangement joins TRBV5-6 to TRBJ2-2; the D call may be TRBD1 or TRBD2 (5 bases each). The germline V and J ends were trimmed by 2 bases and 4 bases, with 15 bases remaining between them. CDR3 length: 16 residues. CDR1 SGHDT and CDR2 YYEEEE come from the germline V gene. CDR3 region: CASSLRRGVGTGELFF. In DNA form, the CDR3 reads TGTGCCAGCAGCTTACGAAGGGGAGTAGGCACCGGGGAGCTGTTTTTT. The entire variable domain, with the rest obtained from reference TRBV5-6 and TRBJ2-2, is as follows: DAGVTQSPTHLIKTRGQQVTLRCSPKSGHDTVSWYQQALGQGPQFIFQYYEEEERQRGNFPDRFSGHQFPNYSSELNVNALLLGDSALYLCASSLRRGVGTGELFFGEGSRLTVL.